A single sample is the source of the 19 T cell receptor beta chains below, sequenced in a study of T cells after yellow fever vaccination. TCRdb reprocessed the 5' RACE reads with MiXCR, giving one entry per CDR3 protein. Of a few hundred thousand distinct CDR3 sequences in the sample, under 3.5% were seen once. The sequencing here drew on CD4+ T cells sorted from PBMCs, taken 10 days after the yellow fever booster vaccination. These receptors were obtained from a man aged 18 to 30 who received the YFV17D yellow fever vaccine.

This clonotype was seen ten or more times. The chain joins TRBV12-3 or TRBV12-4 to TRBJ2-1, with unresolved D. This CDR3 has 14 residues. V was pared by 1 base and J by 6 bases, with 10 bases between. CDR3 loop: CASSLGGSSNEQFF. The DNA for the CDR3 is TGTGCCAGCAGTTTAGGAGGAAGTAGCAATGAGCAGTTCTTC.

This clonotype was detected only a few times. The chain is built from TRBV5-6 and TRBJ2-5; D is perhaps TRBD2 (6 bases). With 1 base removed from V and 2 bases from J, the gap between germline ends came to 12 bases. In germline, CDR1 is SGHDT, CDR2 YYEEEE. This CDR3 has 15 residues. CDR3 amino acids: CASSLKTSLQETQYF. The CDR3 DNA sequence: TGTGCCAGCAGCTTGAAGACTAGTTTGCAAGAGACCCAGTACTTC.

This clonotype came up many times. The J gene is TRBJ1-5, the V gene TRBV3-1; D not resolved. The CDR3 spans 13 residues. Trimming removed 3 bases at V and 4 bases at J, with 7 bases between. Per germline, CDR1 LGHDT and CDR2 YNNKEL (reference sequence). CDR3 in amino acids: CASSQQRNQPQHF. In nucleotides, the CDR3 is TGTGCCAGCAGCCAGCAGAGAAATCAGCCCCAGCATTTT.

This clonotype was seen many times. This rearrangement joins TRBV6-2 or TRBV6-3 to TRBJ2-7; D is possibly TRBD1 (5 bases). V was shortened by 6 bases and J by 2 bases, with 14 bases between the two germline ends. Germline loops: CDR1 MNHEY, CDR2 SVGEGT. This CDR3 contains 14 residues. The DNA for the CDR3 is TGTGCCAGCAGCCGCGTCCAGGGCACCTACGAGCAGTACTTC. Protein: CASSRVQGTYEQYF.

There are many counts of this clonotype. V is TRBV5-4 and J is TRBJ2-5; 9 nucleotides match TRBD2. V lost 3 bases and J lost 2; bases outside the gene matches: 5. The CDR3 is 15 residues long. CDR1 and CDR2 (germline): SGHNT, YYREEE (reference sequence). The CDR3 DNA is TGTGCCAGCAGCTCAGCGGGGGGCCCTCAAGAGACCCAGTACTTC. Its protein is CASSSAGGPQETQYF.

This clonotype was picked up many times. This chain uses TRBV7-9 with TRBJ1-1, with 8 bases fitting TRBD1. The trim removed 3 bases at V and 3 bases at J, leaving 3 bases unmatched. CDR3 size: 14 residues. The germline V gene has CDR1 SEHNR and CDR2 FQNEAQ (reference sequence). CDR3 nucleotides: TGTGCCAGCAGCTTTCAGGGGGCGGACACTGAAGCTTTCTTT. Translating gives CASSFQGADTEAFF.

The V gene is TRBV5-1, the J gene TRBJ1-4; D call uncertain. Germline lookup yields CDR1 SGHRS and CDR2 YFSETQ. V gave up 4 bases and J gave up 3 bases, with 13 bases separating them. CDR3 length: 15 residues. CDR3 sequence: CASSLDVGPNEKLFF. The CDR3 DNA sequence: TGCGCCAGCAGCCTGGACGTCGGCCCTAATGAAAAACTGTTTTTT.

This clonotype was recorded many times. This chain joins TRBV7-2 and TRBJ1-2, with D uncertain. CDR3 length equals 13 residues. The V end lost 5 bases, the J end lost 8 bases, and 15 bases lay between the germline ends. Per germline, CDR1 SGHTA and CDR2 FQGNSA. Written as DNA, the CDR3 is TGTGCCAGCAGCCCCCGGCGTGACGCGGGCTACACCTTC. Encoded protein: CASSPRRDAGYTF.

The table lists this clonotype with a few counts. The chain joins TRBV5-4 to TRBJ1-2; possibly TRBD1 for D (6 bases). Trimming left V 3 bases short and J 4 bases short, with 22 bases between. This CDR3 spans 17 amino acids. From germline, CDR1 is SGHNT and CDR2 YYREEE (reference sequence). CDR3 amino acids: CASSSMAGGGTFYGYTF. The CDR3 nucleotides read TGTGCCAGCAGCTCTATGGCCGGGGGCGGGACATTCTATGGCTACACCTTC.

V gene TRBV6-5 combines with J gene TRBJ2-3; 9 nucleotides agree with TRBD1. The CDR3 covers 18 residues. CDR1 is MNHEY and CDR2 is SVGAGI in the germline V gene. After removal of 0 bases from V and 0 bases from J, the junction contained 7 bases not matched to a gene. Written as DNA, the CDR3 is TGTGCCAGCAGTTACTCTGGGGGGACAGGGTTGAGCACAGATACGCAGTATTTT. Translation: CASSYSGGTGLSTDTQYF.

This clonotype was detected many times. CDR3 amino acids: CSARDPRASTDTQYF. For the CDR3, the DNA is TGCAGTGCTAGAGATCCGCGGGCTAGCACAGATACGCAGTATTTT. V usage is TRBV20-1 and J usage is TRBJ2-3, with TRBD2 as a possible D gene (5 bases). Germline CDR1 DFQATT, CDR2 SNEGSKA (reference sequence). V lost 0 bases, J lost 0 bases, and 10 bases lay in between. The CDR3 has 15 amino acids.

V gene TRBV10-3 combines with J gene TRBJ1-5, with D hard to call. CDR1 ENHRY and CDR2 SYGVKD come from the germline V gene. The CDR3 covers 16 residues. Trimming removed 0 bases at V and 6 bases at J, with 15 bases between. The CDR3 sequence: CAISESKGAAFQPQHF. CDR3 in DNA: TGTGCCATCAGTGAGTCGAAAGGTGCGGCTTTTCAGCCCCAGCATTTT.

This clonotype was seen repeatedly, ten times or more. CDR3 in DNA: TGTGCCAGCAGTTACTCACCTGCCATCAGGCAGTATTTT. It encodes CASSYSPAIRQYF. The chain carries TRBV6-2 or TRBV6-3 and TRBJ2-3; no firm D call. V lost 0 bases and J lost 11, with 12 bases in between. The CDR3 covers 13 residues. Germline values: CDR1 MNHEY, CDR2 SVGEGT.

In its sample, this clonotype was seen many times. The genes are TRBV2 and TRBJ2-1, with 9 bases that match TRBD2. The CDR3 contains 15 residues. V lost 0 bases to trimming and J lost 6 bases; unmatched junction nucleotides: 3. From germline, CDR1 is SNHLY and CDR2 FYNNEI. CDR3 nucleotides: TGTGCCAGCAGTGAAGCGGGACTAGCCTCCAATGAGCAGTTCTTC. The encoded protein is CASSEAGLASNEQFF.

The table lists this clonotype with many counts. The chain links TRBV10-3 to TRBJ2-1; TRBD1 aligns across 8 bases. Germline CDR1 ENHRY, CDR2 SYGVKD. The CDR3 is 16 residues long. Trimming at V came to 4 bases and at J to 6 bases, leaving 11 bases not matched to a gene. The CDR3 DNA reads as TGTGCCATCAGTGGGGGGAGACAGGGGTCCCGCAATGAGCAGTTCTTC. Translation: CAISGGRQGSRNEQFF.

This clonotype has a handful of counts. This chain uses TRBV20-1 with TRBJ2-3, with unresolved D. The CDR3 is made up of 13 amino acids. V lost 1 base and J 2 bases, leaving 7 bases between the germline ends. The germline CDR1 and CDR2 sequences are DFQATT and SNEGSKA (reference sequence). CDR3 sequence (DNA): TGCAGTGCTAGAGTGTGGACCACAGATACGCAGTATTTT. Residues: CSARVWTTDTQYF.

CDR3 sequence: CASSPDRVRIEAFF. In DNA form, the CDR3 reads TGTGCCAGCAGCCCCGACAGGGTTCGGATTGAAGCTTTCTTT. The chain links TRBV3-1 to TRBJ1-1, with TRBD1 identical over 7 bases. Germline lookup yields CDR1 LGHDT and CDR2 YNNKEL (reference sequence). The ends lost 4 bases at V and 7 bases at J; junction bases unmatched: 9. CDR3 length: 14 residues.

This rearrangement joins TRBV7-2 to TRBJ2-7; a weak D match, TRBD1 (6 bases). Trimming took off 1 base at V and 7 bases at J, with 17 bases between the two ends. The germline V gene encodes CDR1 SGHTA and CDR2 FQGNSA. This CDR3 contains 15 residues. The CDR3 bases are TGTGCCAGCAGCTTAGTGGGACCAACAGGGTCGGAGCAGTACTTC. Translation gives CASSLVGPTGSEQYF.

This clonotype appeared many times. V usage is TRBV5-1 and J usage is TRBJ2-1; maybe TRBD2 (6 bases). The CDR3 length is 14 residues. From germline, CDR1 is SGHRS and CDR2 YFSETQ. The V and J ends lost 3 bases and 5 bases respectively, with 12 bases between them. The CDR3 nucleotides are TGCGCCAGCAGCTACGCGGGACTCGACAATGAGCAGTTCTTC. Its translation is CASSYAGLDNEQFF.